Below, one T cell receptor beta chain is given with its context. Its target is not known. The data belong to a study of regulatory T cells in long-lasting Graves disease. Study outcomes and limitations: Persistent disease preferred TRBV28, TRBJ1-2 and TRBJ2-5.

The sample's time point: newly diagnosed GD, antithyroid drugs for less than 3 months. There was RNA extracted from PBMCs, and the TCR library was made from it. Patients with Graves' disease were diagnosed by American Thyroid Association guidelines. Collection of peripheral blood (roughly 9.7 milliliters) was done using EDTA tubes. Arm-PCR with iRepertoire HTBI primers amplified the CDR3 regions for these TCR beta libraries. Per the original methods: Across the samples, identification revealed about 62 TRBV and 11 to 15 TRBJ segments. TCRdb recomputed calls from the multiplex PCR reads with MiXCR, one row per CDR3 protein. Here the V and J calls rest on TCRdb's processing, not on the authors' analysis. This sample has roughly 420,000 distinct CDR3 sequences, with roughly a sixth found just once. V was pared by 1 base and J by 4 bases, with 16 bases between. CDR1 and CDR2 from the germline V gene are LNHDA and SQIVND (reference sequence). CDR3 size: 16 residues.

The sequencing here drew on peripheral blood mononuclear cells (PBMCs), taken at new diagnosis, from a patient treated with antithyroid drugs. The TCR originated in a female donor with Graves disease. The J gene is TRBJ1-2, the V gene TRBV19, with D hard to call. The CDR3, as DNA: TGTGCCAGTAGTATAGTATCGCAAGTCTACCCCTATGGCTACACCTTC. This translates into CASSIVSQVYPYGYTF. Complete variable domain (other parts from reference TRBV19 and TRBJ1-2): DGGITQSPKYLFRKEGQNVTLSCEQNLNHDAMYWYRQDPGQGLRLIYYSQIVNDFQKGDIAEGYSVSREKKESFPLTVTSAQKNPTAFYLCASSIVSQVYPYGYTFGSGTRLTVV.